This T cell receptor beta chain derives from a study of post-analysis software for immune sequencing data. Study results and limitations: Five TRBV segments, including TRBV5-6, TRBV5-1 and TRBV20-1, were more frequent in patients than controls. Diversity measured as normalized Chao1 was significantly lower in multiple sclerosis patients than in controls.

Included in the TCR beta cDNA libraries were unique molecular identifiers. Starting from about 0.98 to 11 million T cells, the study yielded roughly 0.5 million cDNA molecules. TCRdb recomputed calls from the PCR reads with MiXCR, one row per CDR3 protein. The sample contains under 200,000 distinct CDR3 sequences, approximately 30% of which appear only once. In germline, CDR1 is SQVTM, CDR2 ANQGSEA. Losses at the gene ends were 3 bases for V and 5 bases for J; bases not matched to a gene: 6. This CDR3 spans 13 amino acids. This clonotype came up many times. Its specificity is unknown. Sequencing was carried out using blood. The chain combines TRBV29-1 with TRBJ2-5, with 7 positions matching TRBD1. This TCR was sampled from a girl under 18 with multiple sclerosis. CDR3 in amino acids: CSVEAGGLETQYF. The CDR3 DNA follows: TGCAGCGTTGAGGCAGGGGGTTTGGAGACCCAGTACTTC.